The clone carrying this T cell receptor beta chain occurred a few times. Its antigen remains unknown. The data stem from a study of CD8 T cells in ankylosing spondylitis. Study-wide results and caveats: Past research had described some motif variants in reactive arthritis synovial fluid and blood.

TCRdb passed the 5' RACE reads through MiXCR, listing each CDR3 protein once. The profile shows about 360,000 distinct CDR3 sequences, 20% to 25% of them singletons. The CDR3 is made up of 13 amino acids. V was clipped by 4 bases and J by 8 bases, with 13 bases between them. The germline V gene has CDR1 SGHKS and CDR2 YYEKEE (reference sequence). The clonotype originates from a male donor with ankylosing spondylitis or in good health (not recorded which). The rearrangement uses TRBV5-5 and TRBJ2-1; D is unclear. Source material: blood, either unsorted or a sorted T cell fraction (not recorded which). The CDR3 DNA sequence: TGTGCCAGCAGCATCCGACGCCCCGATGAGCAGTTCTTC. This encodes CASSIRRPDEQFF. Full variable domain (outside the CDR3, taken from reference TRBV5-5 and TRBJ2-1): DAGVTQSPTHLIKTRGQQVTLRCSPISGHKSVSWYQQVLGQGPQFIFQYYEKEERGRGNFPDRFSARQFPNYSSELNVNALLLGDSALYLCASSIRRPDEQFFGPGTRLTVL.